These T cell receptor beta chains were read from a single sample in a study of identical twins. TCRdb redid the calling of the 5' RACE reads with MiXCR, one entry per CDR3 protein. Of about 240,000 distinct CDR3 sequences in the sample, 10% were seen once. Sequencing was performed on memory T cells sorted from blood. These receptor sequences come from a man between 50 and 59 years old in good health. Both conserved end residues are part of each CDR3. D genes are given only for firm matches. Some rows have no size entry. The others give once, few or many, or a class for an expanded clone.

CDR3aa: CASSSGRPPQETQYF
CDR3nt: TGTGCCAGCAGCTCGGGGAGGCCCCCCCAAGAGACCCAGTACTTC
len: 15
v_gene: TRBV11-2
j_gene: TRBJ2-5
abundance: many
d_gene: NA

CDR3aa: CASSQDWASPSTDTQYF
CDR3nt: TGTGCCAGCAGCCAAGATTGGGCTAGCCCTAGCACAGATACGCAGTATTTT
len: 17
v_gene: TRBV14
j_gene: TRBJ2-3
abundance: few
d_gene: NA

CDR3aa: CASSQFGGTTDGYTF
CDR3nt: TGTGCCAGCAGCCAATTCGGGGGGACTACGGATGGCTACACCTTC
len: 15
v_gene: TRBV3-1
j_gene: TRBJ1-2
abundance: NA
d_gene: NA

CDR3aa: CASSLEGTATSPLHF
CDR3nt: TGCGCCAGCAGCTTGGAGGGGACAGCGACTTCACCCCTCCACTTT
len: 15
v_gene: TRBV5-1
j_gene: TRBJ1-6
abundance: few
d_gene: TRBD1

CDR3aa: CASSLFERRTYEQYF
CDR3nt: TGTGCCAGCAGCTTATTTGAAAGGCGCACCTACGAGCAGTACTTC
len: 15
v_gene: TRBV7-2
j_gene: TRBJ2-7
abundance: few
d_gene: NA

CDR3aa: CASSRDRANEKLFF
CDR3nt: TGCGCCAGCAGCCGGGACAGGGCTAATGAAAAACTGTTTTTT
len: 14
v_gene: TRBV4-1
j_gene: TRBJ1-4
abundance: many
d_gene: TRBD1

CDR3aa: CASSSWDGGPGELFF
CDR3nt: TGCGCCAGCAGCTCCTGGGACGGTGGACCCGGGGAGCTGTTTTTT
len: 15
v_gene: TRBV5-1
j_gene: TRBJ2-2
abundance: NA
d_gene: NA

CDR3aa: CASIKRGVSYNEQFF
CDR3nt: TGTGCCAGCATTAAGCGGGGGGTCTCCTACAATGAGCAGTTCTTC
len: 15
v_gene: TRBV6-2/TRBV6-3
j_gene: TRBJ2-1
abundance: few
d_gene: TRBD2

CDR3aa: CASSLMQRGGAEQFF
CDR3nt: TGTGCCAGCAGTTTAATGCAGCGGGGGGGCGCTGAGCAGTTCTTC
len: 15
v_gene: TRBV12-3/TRBV12-4
j_gene: TRBJ2-1
abundance: many
d_gene: TRBD2

CDR3aa: CASSRGRYYEQYF
CDR3nt: TGTGCCAGCAGCCGTGGCCGTTACTACGAGCAGTACTTC
len: 13
v_gene: TRBV3-1
j_gene: TRBJ2-7
abundance: many
d_gene: NA

CDR3aa: CASSQFSGSVNEQYF
CDR3nt: TGTGCCAGCAGCCAGTTTAGCGGGAGTGTTAACGAGCAGTACTTC
len: 15
v_gene: TRBV3-1
j_gene: TRBJ2-7
abundance: NA
d_gene: TRBD2

CDR3aa: CSVQGTLHAQFF
CDR3nt: TGCAGCGTTCAAGGGACGCTGCACGCCCAGTTCTTC
len: 12
v_gene: TRBV29-1
j_gene: TRBJ2-1
abundance: many
d_gene: NA

CDR3aa: CASSLGTWAGGRRQYF
CDR3nt: TGTGCCAGCAGCTTGGGGACGTGGGCGGGGGGGCGTAGGCAGTATTTT
len: 16
v_gene: TRBV5-5
j_gene: TRBJ2-3
abundance: NA
d_gene: TRBD2

CDR3aa: CASSQEDSHEQYF
CDR3nt: TGTGCCAGCAGCCAAGAGGACAGCCACGAGCAGTACTTC
len: 13
v_gene: TRBV4-2
j_gene: TRBJ2-7
abundance: many
d_gene: NA

CDR3aa: CSARGTAQETQYF
CDR3nt: TGCAGTGCTCGAGGGACGGCCCAAGAGACCCAGTACTTC
len: 13
v_gene: TRBV20-1
j_gene: TRBJ2-5
abundance: few
d_gene: NA

CDR3aa: CASRGQGDQPQHF
CDR3nt: TGTGCCAGCAGGGGACAGGGTGATCAGCCCCAGCATTTT
len: 13
v_gene: TRBV7-2
j_gene: TRBJ1-5
abundance: NA
d_gene: TRBD1

CDR3aa: CASSVTTGGSYGYTF
CDR3nt: TGTGCCAGCAGCGTGACTACGGGCGGAAGCTATGGCTACACCTTC
len: 15
v_gene: TRBV9
j_gene: TRBJ1-2
abundance: few
d_gene: NA

CDR3aa: CASTLTSGGLDELSNEQFF
CDR3nt: TGTGCCAGCACTTTAACCTCAGGGGGACTAGACGAGTTGTCCAATGAGCAGTTCTTC
len: 19
v_gene: TRBV7-8
j_gene: TRBJ2-1
abundance: few
d_gene: NA

CDR3aa: CAIKQGLFTEAFF
CDR3nt: TGTGCCATCAAACAGGGATTGTTCACTGAAGCTTTCTTT
len: 13
v_gene: TRBV10-3
j_gene: TRBJ1-1
abundance: few
d_gene: NA

CDR3aa: CASSERGVTYEQYF
CDR3nt: TGTGCCAGCAGCGAAAGGGGGGTGACCTACGAGCAGTACTTC
len: 14
v_gene: TRBV9
j_gene: TRBJ2-7
abundance: few
d_gene: NA

CDR3aa: CASSPLERGENTGELFF
CDR3nt: TGCGCCAGCAGCCCGCTAGAGCGGGGGGAGAACACCGGGGAGCTGTTTTTT
len: 17
v_gene: TRBV4-3
j_gene: TRBJ2-2
abundance: NA
d_gene: TRBD2

CDR3aa: CAISAGRLNTEAFF
CDR3nt: TGTGCCATCAGCGCCGGACGCTTGAACACTGAAGCTTTCTTT
len: 14
v_gene: TRBV10-3
j_gene: TRBJ1-1
abundance: few
d_gene: NA

CDR3aa: CASTRGAANTGELFF
CDR3nt: TGTGCCAGCACTAGGGGGGCAGCGAACACCGGGGAGCTGTTTTTT
len: 15
v_gene: TRBV2
j_gene: TRBJ2-2
abundance: few
d_gene: NA

CDR3aa: CASSFGTGLFDEQFF
CDR3nt: TGTGCCAGCAGCTTCGGGACAGGGCTTTTCGATGAGCAGTTCTTC
len: 15
v_gene: TRBV5-6
j_gene: TRBJ2-1
abundance: many
d_gene: TRBD1

CDR3aa: CASSLEGGGAYTQYF
CDR3nt: TGTGCCAGCAGCTTAGAGGGCGGGGGGGCGTATACGCAGTATTTT
len: 15
v_gene: TRBV7-8
j_gene: TRBJ2-3
abundance: many
d_gene: TRBD2

CDR3aa: CASSLTRDGGNTIYF
CDR3nt: TGTGCCAGCAGCCTCACAAGGGACGGAGGAAACACCATATATTTT
len: 15
v_gene: TRBV4-2
j_gene: TRBJ1-3
abundance: few
d_gene: NA

CDR3aa: CAIATRGSTDTQYF
CDR3nt: TGTGCCATCGCAACGCGGGGGAGCACAGATACGCAGTATTTT
len: 14
v_gene: TRBV10-3
j_gene: TRBJ2-3
abundance: many
d_gene: TRBD2

CDR3aa: CSVEDQVYNEQFF
CDR3nt: TGCAGCGTTGAAGATCAGGTATACAATGAGCAGTTCTTC
len: 13
v_gene: TRBV29-1
j_gene: TRBJ2-1
abundance: few
d_gene: NA

CDR3aa: CASSLETGSAEAFF
CDR3nt: TGTGCCAGCAGCTTAGAGACAGGGTCCGCTGAAGCTTTCTTT
len: 14
v_gene: TRBV7-9
j_gene: TRBJ1-1
abundance: many
d_gene: TRBD1

CDR3aa: CASSQEFAGESYNSPLHF
CDR3nt: TGCGCCAGCAGCCAAGAATTTGCGGGGGAATCCTATAATTCACCCCTCCACTTT
len: 18
v_gene: TRBV4-3
j_gene: TRBJ1-6
abundance: NA
d_gene: NA

CDR3aa: CASSPGRDTGELFF
CDR3nt: TGTGCCAGCAGTCCAGGGAGGGACACCGGGGAGCTGTTTTTT
len: 14
v_gene: TRBV6-1
j_gene: TRBJ2-2
abundance: few
d_gene: TRBD2

CDR3aa: CASSSPLDRGVRGANVLTF
CDR3nt: TGTGCCAGCAGCTCACCCTTGGACAGGGGGGTGAGAGGGGCCAACGTCCTGACTTTC
len: 19
v_gene: TRBV11-1
j_gene: TRBJ2-6
abundance: few
d_gene: TRBD1

CDR3aa: CASRDPPDTQYF
CDR3nt: TGTGCCAGCAGGGATCCCCCAGATACGCAGTATTTT
len: 12
v_gene: TRBV6-2/TRBV6-3
j_gene: TRBJ2-3
abundance: NA
d_gene: NA

CDR3aa: CASDTGMRGEQYF
CDR3nt: TGTGCCAGCGACACGGGGATGAGGGGCGAGCAGTACTTC
len: 13
v_gene: TRBV4-2
j_gene: TRBJ2-7
abundance: NA
d_gene: NA

CDR3aa: CASSFGGRTSGDTQYF
CDR3nt: TGTGCCAGCAGCTTCGGAGGACGGACCTCCGGAGATACGCAGTATTTT
len: 16
v_gene: TRBV5-5
j_gene: TRBJ2-3
abundance: many
d_gene: NA

CDR3aa: CAIGGGALYNEQFF
CDR3nt: TGTGCCATTGGCGGGGGGGCACTCTACAATGAGCAGTTCTTC
len: 14
v_gene: TRBV6-2/TRBV6-3
j_gene: TRBJ2-1
abundance: NA
d_gene: TRBD2

CDR3aa: CSVEVLLAGGLVTDTQYF
CDR3nt: TGCAGCGTTGAAGTCTTACTAGCGGGGGGGCTTGTCACAGATACGCAGTATTTT
len: 18
v_gene: TRBV29-1
j_gene: TRBJ2-3
abundance: many
d_gene: TRBD2

CDR3aa: CASSWNIDTQYF
CDR3nt: TGTGCCAGCAGCTGGAATATAGATACGCAGTATTTT
len: 12
v_gene: TRBV11-2
j_gene: TRBJ2-3
abundance: NA
d_gene: NA

CDR3aa: CASSLRAPNTEAFF
CDR3nt: TGCGCCAGCAGCTTGAGGGCCCCGAACACTGAAGCTTTCTTT
len: 14
v_gene: TRBV5-1
j_gene: TRBJ1-1
abundance: many
d_gene: NA

CDR3aa: CASSPQGPTSIQYF
CDR3nt: TGCGCCAGCAGCCCTCAAGGACCGACTAGTATCCAGTACTTC
len: 14
v_gene: TRBV5-1
j_gene: TRBJ2-5
abundance: few
d_gene: NA

CDR3aa: CASTSRDTAYNEQFF
CDR3nt: TGTGCCAGCACCTCGAGGGACACGGCTTACAATGAGCAGTTCTTC
len: 15
v_gene: TRBV11-2
j_gene: TRBJ2-1
abundance: many
d_gene: NA

CDR3aa: CASSPTGTKETQYF
CDR3nt: TGTGCCAGCAGCCCGACCGGGACGAAAGAGACCCAGTACTTC
len: 14
v_gene: TRBV28
j_gene: TRBJ2-5
abundance: few
d_gene: NA

CDR3aa: CASSLGTGSNEQFF
CDR3nt: TGTGCCAGCAGCTTAGGGACAGGGTCAAATGAGCAGTTCTTC
len: 14
v_gene: TRBV7-6
j_gene: TRBJ2-1
abundance: few
d_gene: TRBD1

CDR3aa: CASSQDITASYGYTF
CDR3nt: TGCGCCAGCAGCCAAGATATTACGGCCTCCTATGGCTACACCTTC
len: 15
v_gene: TRBV4-1
j_gene: TRBJ1-2
abundance: many
d_gene: NA

CDR3aa: CASSQGGGAYNEQFF
CDR3nt: TGCGCCAGCAGCCAAGGGGGGGGGGCCTACAATGAGCAGTTCTTC
len: 15
v_gene: TRBV4-1
j_gene: TRBJ2-1
abundance: few
d_gene: TRBD2

CDR3aa: CASSGDGTHAFF
CDR3nt: TGCGCCAGCAGCGGAGACGGGACACACGCGTTTTTT
len: 12
v_gene: TRBV5-1
j_gene: TRBJ2-2
abundance: many
d_gene: NA

CDR3aa: CASSLDRGKQYF
CDR3nt: TGCGCCAGCAGCTTGGACAGGGGCAAGCAGTACTTC
len: 12
v_gene: TRBV5-1
j_gene: TRBJ2-7
abundance: many
d_gene: TRBD1